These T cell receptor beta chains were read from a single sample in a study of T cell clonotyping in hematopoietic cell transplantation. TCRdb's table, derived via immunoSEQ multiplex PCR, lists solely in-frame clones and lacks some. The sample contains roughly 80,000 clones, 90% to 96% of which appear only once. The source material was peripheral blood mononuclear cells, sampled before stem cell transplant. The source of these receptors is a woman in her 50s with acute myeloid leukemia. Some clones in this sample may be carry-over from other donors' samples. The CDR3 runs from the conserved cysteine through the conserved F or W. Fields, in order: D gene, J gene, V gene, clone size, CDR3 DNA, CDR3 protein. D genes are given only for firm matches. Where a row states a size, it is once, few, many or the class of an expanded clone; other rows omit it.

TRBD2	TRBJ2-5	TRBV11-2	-	TGTGCCAGCAGCTTCGCGGGAGCGAAAGAGACCCAGTACTTC	CASSFAGAKETQYF
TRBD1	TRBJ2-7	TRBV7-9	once	TGTGCCAGCAGCTTAGCGCTGAGGCAGGGGGCTTACGAGCAGTACTTC	CASSLALRQGAYEQYF
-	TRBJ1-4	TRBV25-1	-	TGTGCCAGCAGTGAATCGGGCAGAGGGACAACTAATGAAAAACTGTTTTTT	CASSESGRGTTNEKLFF
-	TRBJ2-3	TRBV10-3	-	TGTGCCATCAGTAGTCGGGGACAATCAGATACGCAGTATTTT	CAISSRGQSDTQYF
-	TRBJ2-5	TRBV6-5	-	TGTGCCAGCAGCCCCCGTGGGCGGATCCAAGAGACCCAGTACTTC	CASSPRGRIQETQYF
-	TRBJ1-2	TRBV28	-	TGTGCCAGCAGTTTAGGGGTTTTGGATGGCTACACCTTC	CASSLGVLDGYTF
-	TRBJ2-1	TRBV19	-	TGTGCCAGTAGTATCACTGGACGGAGTTTGAATGAGCAGTTCTTC	CASSITGRSLNEQFF
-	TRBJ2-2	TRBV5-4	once	TGTGCCAGCAGCTTGGATCGGCGGGAGCTGTTTTTT	CASSLDRRELFF
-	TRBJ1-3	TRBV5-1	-	TGCGCCAGCAGCATCGACGGGACTCACTCTGGAAACACCATATATTTT	CASSIDGTHSGNTIYF
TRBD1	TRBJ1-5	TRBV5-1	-	TGCGCCAGCAGCCCGACAGGGAACAGCAATCAGCCCCAGCATTTT	CASSPTGNSNQPQHF
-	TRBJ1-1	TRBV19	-	TGTGCCAGTAGTAAGAACAGGAATCGTGGGAACACTGAAGCTTTCTTT	CASSKNRNRGNTEAFF
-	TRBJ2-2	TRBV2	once	TGTGCCAGCAGTGGGCACAACACCGGGGAGCTGTTTTTT	CASSGHNTGELFF
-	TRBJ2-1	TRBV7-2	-	TGTGCCAGCAGCATAACCGGGACACCTTACAATGAGCAGTTCTTC	CASSITGTPYNEQFF
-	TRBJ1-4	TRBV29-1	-	TGCAGCGTTGAAGTCGCTAATGAAAAACTGTTTTTT	CSVEVANEKLFF
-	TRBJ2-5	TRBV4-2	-	TGTGCCAGCAGCACCCTAGCTACAGATAAAGAGACCCAGTACTTC	CASSTLATDKETQYF
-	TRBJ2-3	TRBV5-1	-	TGCGCCAGCAGCAAAGAGGCAGATACGCAGTATTTT	CASSKEADTQYF
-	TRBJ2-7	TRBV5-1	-	TGCGCCAGCAGCTTGTCGGGGGACTCCTACGAGCAGTACTTC	CASSLSGDSYEQYF